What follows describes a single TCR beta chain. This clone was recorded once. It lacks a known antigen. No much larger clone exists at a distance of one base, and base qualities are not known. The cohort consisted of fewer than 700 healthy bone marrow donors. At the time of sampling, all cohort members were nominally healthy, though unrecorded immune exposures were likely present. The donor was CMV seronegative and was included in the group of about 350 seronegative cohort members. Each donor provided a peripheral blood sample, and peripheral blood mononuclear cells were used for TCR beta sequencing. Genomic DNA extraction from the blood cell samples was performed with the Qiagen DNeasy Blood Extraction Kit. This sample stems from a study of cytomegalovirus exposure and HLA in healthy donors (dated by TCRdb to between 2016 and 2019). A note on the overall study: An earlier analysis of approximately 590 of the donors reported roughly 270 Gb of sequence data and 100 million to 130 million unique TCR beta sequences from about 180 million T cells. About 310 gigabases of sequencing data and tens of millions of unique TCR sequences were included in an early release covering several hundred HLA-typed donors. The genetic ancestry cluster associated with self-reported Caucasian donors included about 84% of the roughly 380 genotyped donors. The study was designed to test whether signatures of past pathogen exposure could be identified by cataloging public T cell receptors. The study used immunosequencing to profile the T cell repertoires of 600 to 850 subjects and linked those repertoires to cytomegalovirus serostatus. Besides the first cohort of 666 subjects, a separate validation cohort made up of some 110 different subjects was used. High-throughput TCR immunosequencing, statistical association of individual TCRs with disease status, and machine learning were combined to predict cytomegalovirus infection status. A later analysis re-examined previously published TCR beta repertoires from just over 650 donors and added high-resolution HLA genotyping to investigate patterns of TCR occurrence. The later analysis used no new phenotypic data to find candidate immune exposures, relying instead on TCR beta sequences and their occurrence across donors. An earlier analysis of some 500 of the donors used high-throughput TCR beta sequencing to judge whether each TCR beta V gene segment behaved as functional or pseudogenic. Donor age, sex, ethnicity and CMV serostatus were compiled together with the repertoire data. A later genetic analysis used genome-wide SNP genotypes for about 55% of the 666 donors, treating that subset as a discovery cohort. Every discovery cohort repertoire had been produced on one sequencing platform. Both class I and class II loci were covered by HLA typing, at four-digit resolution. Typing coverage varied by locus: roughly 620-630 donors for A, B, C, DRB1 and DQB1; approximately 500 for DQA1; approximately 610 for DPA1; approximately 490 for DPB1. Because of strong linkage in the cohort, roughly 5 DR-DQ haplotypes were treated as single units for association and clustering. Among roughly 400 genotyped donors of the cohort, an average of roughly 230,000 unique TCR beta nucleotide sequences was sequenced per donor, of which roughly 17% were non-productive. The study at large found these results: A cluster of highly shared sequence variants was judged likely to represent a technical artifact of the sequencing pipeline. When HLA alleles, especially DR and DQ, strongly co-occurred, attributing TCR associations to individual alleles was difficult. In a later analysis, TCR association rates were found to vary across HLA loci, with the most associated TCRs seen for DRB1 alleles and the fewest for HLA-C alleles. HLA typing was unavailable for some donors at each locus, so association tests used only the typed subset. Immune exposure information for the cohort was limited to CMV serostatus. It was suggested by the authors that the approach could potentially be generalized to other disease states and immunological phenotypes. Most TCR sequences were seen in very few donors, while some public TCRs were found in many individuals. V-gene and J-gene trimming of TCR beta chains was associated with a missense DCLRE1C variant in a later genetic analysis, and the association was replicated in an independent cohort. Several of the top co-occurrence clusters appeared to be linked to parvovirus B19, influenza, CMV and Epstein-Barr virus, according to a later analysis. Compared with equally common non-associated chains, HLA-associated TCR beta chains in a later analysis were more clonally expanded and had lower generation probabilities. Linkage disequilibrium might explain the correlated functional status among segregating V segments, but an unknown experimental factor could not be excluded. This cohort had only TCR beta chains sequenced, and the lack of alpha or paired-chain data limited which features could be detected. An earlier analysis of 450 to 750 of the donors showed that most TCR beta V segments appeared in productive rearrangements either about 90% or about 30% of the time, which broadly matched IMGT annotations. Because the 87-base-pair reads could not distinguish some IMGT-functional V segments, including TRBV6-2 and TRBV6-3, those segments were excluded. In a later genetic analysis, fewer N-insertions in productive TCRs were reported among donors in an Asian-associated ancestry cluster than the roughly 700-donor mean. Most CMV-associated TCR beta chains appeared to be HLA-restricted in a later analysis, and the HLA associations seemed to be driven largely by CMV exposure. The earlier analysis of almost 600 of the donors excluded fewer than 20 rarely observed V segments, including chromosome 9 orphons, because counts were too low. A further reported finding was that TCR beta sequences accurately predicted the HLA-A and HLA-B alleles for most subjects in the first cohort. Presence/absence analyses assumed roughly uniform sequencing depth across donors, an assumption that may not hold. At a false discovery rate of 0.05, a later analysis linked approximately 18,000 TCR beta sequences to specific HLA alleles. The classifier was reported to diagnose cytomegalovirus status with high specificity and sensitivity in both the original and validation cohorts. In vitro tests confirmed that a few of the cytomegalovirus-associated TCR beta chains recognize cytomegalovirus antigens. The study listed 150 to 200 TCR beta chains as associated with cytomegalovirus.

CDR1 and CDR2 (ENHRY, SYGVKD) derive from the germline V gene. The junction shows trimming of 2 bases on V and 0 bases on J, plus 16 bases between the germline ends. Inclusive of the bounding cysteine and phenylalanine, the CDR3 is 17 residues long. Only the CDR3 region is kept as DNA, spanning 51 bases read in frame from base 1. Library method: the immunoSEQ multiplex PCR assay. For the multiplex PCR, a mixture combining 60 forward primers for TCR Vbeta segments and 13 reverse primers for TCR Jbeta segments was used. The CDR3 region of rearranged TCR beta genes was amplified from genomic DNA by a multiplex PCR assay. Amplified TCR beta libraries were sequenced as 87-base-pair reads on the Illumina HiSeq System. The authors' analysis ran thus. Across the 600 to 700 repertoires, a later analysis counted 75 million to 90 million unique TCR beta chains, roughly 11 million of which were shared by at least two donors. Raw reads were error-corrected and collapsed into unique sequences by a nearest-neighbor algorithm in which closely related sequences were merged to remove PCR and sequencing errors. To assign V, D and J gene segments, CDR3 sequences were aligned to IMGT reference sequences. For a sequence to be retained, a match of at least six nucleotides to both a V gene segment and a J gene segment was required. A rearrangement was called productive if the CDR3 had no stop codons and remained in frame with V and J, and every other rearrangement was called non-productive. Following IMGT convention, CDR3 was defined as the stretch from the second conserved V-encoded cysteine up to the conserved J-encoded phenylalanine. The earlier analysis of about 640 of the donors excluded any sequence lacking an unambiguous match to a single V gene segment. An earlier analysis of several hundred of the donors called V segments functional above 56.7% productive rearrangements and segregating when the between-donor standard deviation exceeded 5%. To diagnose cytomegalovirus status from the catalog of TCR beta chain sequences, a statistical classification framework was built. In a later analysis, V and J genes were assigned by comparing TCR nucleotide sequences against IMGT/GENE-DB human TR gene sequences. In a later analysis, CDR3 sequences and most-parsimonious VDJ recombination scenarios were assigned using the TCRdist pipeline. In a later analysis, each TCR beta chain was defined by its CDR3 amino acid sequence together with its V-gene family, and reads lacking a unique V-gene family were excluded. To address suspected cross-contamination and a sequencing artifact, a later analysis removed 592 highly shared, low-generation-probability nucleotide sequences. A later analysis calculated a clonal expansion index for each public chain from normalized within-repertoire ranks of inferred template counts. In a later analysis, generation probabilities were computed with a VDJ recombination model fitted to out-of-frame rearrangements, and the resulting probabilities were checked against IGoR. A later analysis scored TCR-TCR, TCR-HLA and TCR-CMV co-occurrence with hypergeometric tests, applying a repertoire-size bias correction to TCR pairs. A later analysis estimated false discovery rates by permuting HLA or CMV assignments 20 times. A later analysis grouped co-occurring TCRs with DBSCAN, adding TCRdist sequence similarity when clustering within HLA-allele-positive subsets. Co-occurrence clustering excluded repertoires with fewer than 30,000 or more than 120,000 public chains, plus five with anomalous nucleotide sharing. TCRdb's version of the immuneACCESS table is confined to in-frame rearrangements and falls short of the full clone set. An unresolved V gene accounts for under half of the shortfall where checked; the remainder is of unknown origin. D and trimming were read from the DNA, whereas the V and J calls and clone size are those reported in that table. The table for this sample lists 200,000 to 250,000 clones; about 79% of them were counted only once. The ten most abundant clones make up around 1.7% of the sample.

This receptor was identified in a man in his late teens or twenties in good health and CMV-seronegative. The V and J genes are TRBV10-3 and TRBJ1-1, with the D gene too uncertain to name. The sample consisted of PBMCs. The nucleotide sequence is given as TGTGCCATCAGTGAGGCAAATGGAGTCATTTTGAACACTGAAGCTTTCTTT. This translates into CAISEANGVILNTEAFF.